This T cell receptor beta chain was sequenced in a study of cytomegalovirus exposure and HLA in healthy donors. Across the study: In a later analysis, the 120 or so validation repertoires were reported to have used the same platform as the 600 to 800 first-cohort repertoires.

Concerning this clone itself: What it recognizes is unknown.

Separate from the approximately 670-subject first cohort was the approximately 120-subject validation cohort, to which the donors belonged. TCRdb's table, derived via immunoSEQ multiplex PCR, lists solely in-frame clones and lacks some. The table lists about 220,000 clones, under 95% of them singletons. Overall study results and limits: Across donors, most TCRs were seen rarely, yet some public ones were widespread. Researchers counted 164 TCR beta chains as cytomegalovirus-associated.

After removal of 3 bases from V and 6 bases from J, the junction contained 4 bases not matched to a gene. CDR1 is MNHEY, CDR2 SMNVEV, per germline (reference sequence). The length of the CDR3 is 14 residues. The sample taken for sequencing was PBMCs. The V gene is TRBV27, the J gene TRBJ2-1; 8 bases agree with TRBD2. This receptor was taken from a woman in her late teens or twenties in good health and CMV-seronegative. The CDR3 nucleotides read TGTGCCAGCAGTTTTAACCTAGCGGGCAATGAGCAGTTCTTC. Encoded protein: CASSFNLAGNEQFF.